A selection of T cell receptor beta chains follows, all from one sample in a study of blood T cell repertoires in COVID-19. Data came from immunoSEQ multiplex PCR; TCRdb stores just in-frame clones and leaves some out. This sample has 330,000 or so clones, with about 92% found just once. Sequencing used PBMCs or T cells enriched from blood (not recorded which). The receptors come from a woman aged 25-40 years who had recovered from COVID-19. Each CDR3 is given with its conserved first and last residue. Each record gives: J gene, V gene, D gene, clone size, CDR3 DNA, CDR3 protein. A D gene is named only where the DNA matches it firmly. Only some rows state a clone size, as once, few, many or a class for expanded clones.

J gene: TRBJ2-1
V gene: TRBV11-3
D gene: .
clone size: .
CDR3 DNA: TGTGCCAGCAGCCCCGACGTAGCGGCCAACAATGAGCAGTTCTTC
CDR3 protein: CASSPDVAANNEQFF

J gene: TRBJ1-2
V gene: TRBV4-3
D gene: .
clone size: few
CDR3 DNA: TGCGCCAGCAGCCAAGATGACAAGGTGGACTATGGCTACACCTTC
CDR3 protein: CASSQDDKVDYGYTF

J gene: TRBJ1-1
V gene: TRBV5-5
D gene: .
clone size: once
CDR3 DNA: TGTGCCAGCAGCTTGGAGGGGGCTGAAGCTTTCTTT
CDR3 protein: CASSLEGAEAFF

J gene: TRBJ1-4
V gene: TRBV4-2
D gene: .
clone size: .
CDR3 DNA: TGTGCCAGCAGCCCCGAACTGATGGCTAATGAAAAACTGTTTTTT
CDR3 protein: CASSPELMANEKLFF

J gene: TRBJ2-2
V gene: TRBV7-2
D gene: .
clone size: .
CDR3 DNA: TGTGCCAGCAGCCCAGCGAACACCGGGGAGCTGTTTTTT
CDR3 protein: CASSPANTGELFF

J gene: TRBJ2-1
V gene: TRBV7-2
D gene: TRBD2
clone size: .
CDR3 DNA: TGTGCCAGCAGGCCGGCACTAGCGACCTACAATGAGCAGTTCTTC
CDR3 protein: CASRPALATYNEQFF

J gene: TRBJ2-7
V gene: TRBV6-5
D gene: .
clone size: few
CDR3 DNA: TGTGCCAGCAAGAGGAGTGGCGAGCAGTACTTC
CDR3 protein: CASKRSGEQYF

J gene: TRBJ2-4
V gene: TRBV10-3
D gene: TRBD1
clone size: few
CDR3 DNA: TGTGCCACCAGCAACAGGGGGTTGGACATTCAGTACTTC
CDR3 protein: CATSNRGLDIQYF

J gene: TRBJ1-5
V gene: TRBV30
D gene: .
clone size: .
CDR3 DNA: TGTGCCTGGAGTGGACAAGGAAATCAGCCCCAGCATTTT
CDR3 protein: CAWSGQGNQPQHF

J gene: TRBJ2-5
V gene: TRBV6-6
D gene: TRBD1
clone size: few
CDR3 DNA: TGTGCCAGCAGTTACTTAGACAGGGGGAGGGAGACCCAGTACTTC
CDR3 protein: CASSYLDRGRETQYF

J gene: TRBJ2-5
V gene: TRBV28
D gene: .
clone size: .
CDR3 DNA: TGTGCCAGCAGTTTTGTCGGGACACAAGAGACCCAGTACTTC
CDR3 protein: CASSFVGTQETQYF

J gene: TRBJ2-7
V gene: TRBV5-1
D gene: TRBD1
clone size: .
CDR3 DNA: TGCGCCAGCTGCGACAGGGGAGGATCCTACGAGCAGTACTTC
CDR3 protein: CASCDRGGSYEQYF

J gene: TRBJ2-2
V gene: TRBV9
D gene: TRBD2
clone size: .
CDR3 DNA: TGTGCCAGCAGACTAGCGGGGACCGGGGAGCTGTTTTTT
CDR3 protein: CASRLAGTGELFF

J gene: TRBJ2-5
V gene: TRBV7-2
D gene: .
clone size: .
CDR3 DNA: TGTGCCAGCAGCTTAATGGTCGGGGAGACCCAGTACTTC
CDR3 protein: CASSLMVGETQYF

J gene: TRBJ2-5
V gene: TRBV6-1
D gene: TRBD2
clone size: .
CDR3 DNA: TGTGCCAGCAGTGAAGAAGGACTCCCGGGGGGGACCCAGTACTTC
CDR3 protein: CASSEEGLPGGTQYF

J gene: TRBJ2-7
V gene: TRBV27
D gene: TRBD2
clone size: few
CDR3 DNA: TGTGCCAGCAGACGGACTAGCGGGAGTAGTACTCCCTACGAGCAGTACTTC
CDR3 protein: CASRRTSGSSTPYEQYF

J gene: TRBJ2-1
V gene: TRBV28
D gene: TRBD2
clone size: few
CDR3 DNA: TGTGCCAGCAGTTTGGGGACTAGCGGGAACAATGAGCAGTTCTTC
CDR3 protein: CASSLGTSGNNEQFF

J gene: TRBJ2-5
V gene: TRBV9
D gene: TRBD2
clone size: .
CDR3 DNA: TGTGCCAGCAGCGCAACGGGGGGGCTTGGCGAGACCCAGTACTTC
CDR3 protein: CASSATGGLGETQYF

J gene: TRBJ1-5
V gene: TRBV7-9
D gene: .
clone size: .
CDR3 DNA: TGTGCCAGCAGCCAGGACATTAACAATCAGCCCCAGCATTTT
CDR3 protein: CASSQDINNQPQHF

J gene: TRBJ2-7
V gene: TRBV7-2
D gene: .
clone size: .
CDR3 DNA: TGTGCCAGCAGGTTTACTAGCACGAGCTCCTACGAGCAGTACTTC
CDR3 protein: CASRFTSTSSYEQYF

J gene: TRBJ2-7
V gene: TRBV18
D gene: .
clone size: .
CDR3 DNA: TGTGCCAGCTCACCGGGTGCTAGTTTCCCCTACGAGCAGTACTTC
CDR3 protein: CASSPGASFPYEQYF

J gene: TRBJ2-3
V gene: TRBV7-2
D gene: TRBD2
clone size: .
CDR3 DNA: TGTGCCAGCAGCGCTTTAGCGGGAGAGCAGTATTTT
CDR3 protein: CASSALAGEQYF

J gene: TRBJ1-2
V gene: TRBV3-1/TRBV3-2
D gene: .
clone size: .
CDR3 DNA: TGTGCCAGCAGCCAAGATAGTGGGGCTGGCTACACCTTC
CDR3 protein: CASSQDSGAGYTF

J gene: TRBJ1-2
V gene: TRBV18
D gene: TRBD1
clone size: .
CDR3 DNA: TGTGCCAGCTCCCCGGTTGGGACAGGGAACGGCTACACCTTC
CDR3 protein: CASSPVGTGNGYTF

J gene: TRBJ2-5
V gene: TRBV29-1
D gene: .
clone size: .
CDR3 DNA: TGCAGCGTTAATCAGGGGCTGAAAGAGACCCAGTACTTC
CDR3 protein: CSVNQGLKETQYF

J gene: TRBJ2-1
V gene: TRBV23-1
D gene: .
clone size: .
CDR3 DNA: TGCGCCAGCAGTCAGACTCCGGGACTCCCCAATGAGCAGTTCTTC
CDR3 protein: CASSQTPGLPNEQFF

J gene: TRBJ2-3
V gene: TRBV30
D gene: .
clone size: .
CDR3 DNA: TGTGCCTGGAGTCGGGGTTTAGCTAGCACAGATACGCAGTATTTT
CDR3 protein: CAWSRGLASTDTQYF

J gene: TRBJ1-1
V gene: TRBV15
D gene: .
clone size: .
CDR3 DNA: TGTGCCACCAGCAGAGATCGCCCAGGGGTTAGAATGAACACTGAAGCTTTCTTT
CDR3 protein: CATSRDRPGVRMNTEAFF

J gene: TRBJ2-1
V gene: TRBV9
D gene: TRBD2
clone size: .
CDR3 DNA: TGTGCCAGCAGCGACGGGACTAGGGCCTACAATGAGCAGTTCTTC
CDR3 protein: CASSDGTRAYNEQFF

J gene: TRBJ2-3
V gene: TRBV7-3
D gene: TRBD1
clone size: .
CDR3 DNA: TGTGCCAGCAGCTTAGGACCAGGGGGCCCAGATACGCAGTATTTT
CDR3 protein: CASSLGPGGPDTQYF